The present entry profiles one T cell receptor (beta chain) with its context. The data originate from a study of cytotoxic CD8 clonotypes in ibrutinib-treated CLL. Germline-derived CDR1 and CDR2 are SGHTA and FQGNSA. The CDR3 runs to 15 residues. V lost 2 bases, J lost 1 base, and 10 bases lay in between. The table came from immunoSEQ multiplex PCR; TCRdb's copy has only in-frame clones and leaves some out. There are tens of thousands of clones in the sample; approximately 60% occur only once, and roughly 22% lies in the top ten. This clonotype originated in a human donor with chronic lymphocytic leukemia. The chain uses TRBV7-2 and TRBJ2-3; D not certain. Specimen: PBMCs, collected after 24 months of ibrutinib treatment. CDR3: CASSLSQRGTDTQYF. DNA for the CDR3: TGTGCCAGCAGCTTAAGTCAGAGAGGCACAGATACGCAGTATTTT.